Listed below are T cell receptor beta chains from one sample, sequenced in a study of cytomegalovirus exposure and HLA in healthy donors. Measured with immunoSEQ multiplex PCR; TCRdb has only the in-frame clones, and not every one. Altogether tens of thousands of clones are present, roughly 74% being singletons, with the ten largest covering around 25%. Sample: PBMCs. All receptors come from a woman aged 40 to 50 in good health and CMV-seropositive. The CDR3 runs from the conserved cysteine through the conserved F or W. Each record gives: J gene, D gene, V gene, clone size, CDR3 DNA, CDR3 protein. The D gene is left open where the match is weak. Clone size appears in some rows only: once, few, many, or a class for an expanded clone.

TRBJ1-1,TRBD1,TRBV5-8,-,TGTGCCAGCAGGGGACAGGGGGCCTCTGAAGCTTTCTTT,CASRGQGASEAFF
TRBJ2-1,TRBD2,TRBV7-2,-,TGTGCCAGCAGCTTAGTAGTAGCGGGGGGGCCGAATGAGCAGTTCTTC,CASSLVVAGGPNEQFF
TRBJ2-2,-,TRBV11-2,-,TGTGCCAGCACCATCGGGGGAACCGGGGAGCTGTTTTTT,CASTIGGTGELFF
TRBJ1-2,-,TRBV5-1,-,TGCGCCAGCAGCACGGGGAGGGGTGGCTACACCTTC,CASSTGRGGYTF
TRBJ2-7,TRBD2,TRBV7-9,-,TGTGCCAGCAGCTTAGCTCGGACTAGCGGGGGGCTGGACGAGCAGTACTTC,CASSLARTSGGLDEQYF
TRBJ1-2,-,TRBV4-3,-,TGCGCCAGCAGCCAAGACCAGGGGAGCTATGGCTACACCTTC,CASSQDQGSYGYTF
TRBJ2-4,TRBD1,TRBV7-2,few,TGTGCCAGCAGCCAAGGCCTCAGGGGGCTCGGCAAAAACATTCAGTACTTC,CASSQGLRGLGKNIQYF
TRBJ1-2,TRBD1,TRBV5-4,few,TGTGCCAGCAGCCGACAGGGGGCTGGGGCTTATGGCTACACCTTC,CASSRQGAGAYGYTF
TRBJ1-2,-,TRBV29-1,-,TGCAGCGTTGAAGAAACAGTTGGCTACACCTTC,CSVEETVGYTF
TRBJ1-2,TRBD1,TRBV19,-,TGTGCCAGTAGGCCGGGACAGAACTATGGCTACACCTTC,CASRPGQNYGYTF
TRBJ1-5,-,TRBV7-9,-,TGTGCCAGCAGCTCCGGTCCATATAGCAATCAGCCCCAGCATTTT,CASSSGPYSNQPQHF
TRBJ2-3,TRBD1,TRBV29-1,-,TGCAGCGTTGAATTAGGGACAGGGACAGATACGCAGTATTTT,CSVELGTGTDTQYF
TRBJ1-2,TRBD1,TRBV5-1,-,TGCGCCAGCAGCTTGGGGACAGGGGACTATGGCTACACCTTC,CASSLGTGDYGYTF
TRBJ2-1,TRBD1,TRBV19,-,TGTGCCAGTAGTTCTAGGACAGGGCTGGTGGGCAATGAGCAGTTCTTC,CASSSRTGLVGNEQFF
TRBJ2-1,TRBD2,TRBV7-9,-,TGTGCCAGCAGCTTAGGTGGAGCGGGGGGGGACCATGAGCAGTTCTTC,CASSLGGAGGDHEQFF
TRBJ1-4,TRBD1,TRBV7-2,-,TGTGCCAGCAGCTCTACCCCGGGACAGGGGAATGAAAAACTGTTTTTT,CASSSTPGQGNEKLFF
TRBJ1-6,-,TRBV25-1,once,TGTGCCAGCAGTGAAGCGGTGAACTCGGGGGGGTCACCCCTCCACTTT,CASSEAVNSGGSPLHF
TRBJ2-1,-,TRBV9,-,TGTGCCAGCAGCGTAGGGGGGCCCAACGGAGGTGAGCAGTTCTTC,CASSVGGPNGGEQFF
TRBJ2-7,-,TRBV7-2,-,TGTGCCAGCAGCTTAGCGCAACTCCGAGGGCCTCCCTACGAGCAGTACTTC,CASSLAQLRGPPYEQYF
TRBJ2-3,-,TRBV5-1,once,TGCGCCAGCAGCTTGGGCTGGGAGGCAGCAGATACGCAGTATTTT,CASSLGWEAADTQYF
TRBJ2-7,-,TRBV27,-,TGTGCCAGCAGTTCCGAAACAGGGATACGCGAGCAGTACTTC,CASSSETGIREQYF
TRBJ1-1,-,TRBV6-1,few,TGTGCCAGCAGGCGGGATATTGGACAAAACACTGAAGCTTTCTTT,CASRRDIGQNTEAFF
TRBJ2-7,TRBD1,TRBV2,-,TGTGCCAGCAGTGATACCAGGGGGCTCCTTCTCCCATACGAGCAGTACTTC,CASSDTRGLLLPYEQYF
TRBJ2-7,TRBD1,TRBV11-3,-,TGTGCCAGCAGCGCGGCCGGGACAGGGTACCACGAGCAGTACTTC,CASSAAGTGYHEQYF
TRBJ2-4,-,TRBV7-8,-,TGTGCCAGCAGCTTTCAAGGGGGGGCTACAGGCATTCAGTACTTC,CASSFQGGATGIQYF
TRBJ2-7,TRBD1,TRBV27,-,TGTGCCAGCAGCCTGGACAGGGGGCAAAACGAGCAGTACTTC,CASSLDRGQNEQYF
TRBJ1-3,TRBD1,TRBV30,-,TGTGCCTGGTCACGGACAGGGATAGGAAACACCATATATTTT,CAWSRTGIGNTIYF
TRBJ2-5,-,TRBV28,few,TGTGCCAGCAGTTCAACAGGGGAGGCCGGGGAGACCCAGTACTTC,CASSSTGEAGETQYF
TRBJ2-5,-,TRBV9,-,TGTGCCAGCAGCCCCGACCTAGTGACCCAGTACTTC,CASSPDLVTQYF
TRBJ2-7,-,TRBV7-8,-,TGTGCCAGCAGCTTCGGGCGGGCCCCTCTTTCCTACGAGCAGTACTTC,CASSFGRAPLSYEQYF
TRBJ2-3,TRBD2,TRBV7-2,-,TGTGCCAGCAGCTTAGGGTCCCTAGCGGGGCGGACAGATACGCAGTATTTT,CASSLGSLAGRTDTQYF
TRBJ1-2,-,TRBV9,-,TGTGCCAGCAGCGTTCCGGGAGGCTACACCTTC,CASSVPGGYTF
TRBJ1-2,-,TRBV4-1,-,TGCGCCAGCAGCCAACCGCCCCCAGGGGACTATGGCTACACCTTC,CASSQPPPGDYGYTF
TRBJ1-1,TRBD1,TRBV7-9,-,TGTGCCAGCAGCTCAGAGGGACAGGTGAACACTGAAGCTTTCTTT,CASSSEGQVNTEAFF